The 7 T cell receptor beta chains reported below all come from one sample, sequenced in a study of T cells in localized non-small cell lung cancer. Sequencing used immunoSEQ multiplex PCR; TCRdb keeps in-frame clones, though not all of them. The sample contains 750 to 1,000 clones, about 18% of which appear only once. The sequencing used normal lung tissue next to the tumor, collected before any cancer treatment. Source of these receptors: a female donor of 60 years or more with stage II squamous cell lung carcinoma.

This clone was picked up a small number of times. The chain recombines TRBV25-1 with TRBJ2-7; TRBD1 might be the D (6 bases). Trimming pared 3 bases from V and 5 bases from J, leaving 11 bases between. This CDR3 has 13 residues. Germline V gene sequence: CDR1 MGHDK, CDR2 SYGVNS. This CDR3 reads CASSDDRIHEQYF. The CDR3 region has the DNA TGTGCCAGCAGTGACGACAGGATTCACGAGCAGTACTTC.

Sample share makes this clone large. The V gene is TRBV6-8, the J gene TRBJ2-1; D remains unclear. The CDR3 covers 13 residues. CDR1 MNHGY and CDR2 SAAAGT come from the germline V gene. Trimming left V 7 bases short and J 5 bases short, with 12 bases between. Here the CDR3 reads CASKTPRHNEQFF. The CDR3 DNA reads as TGTGCCAGCAAAACCCCCCGCCACAATGAGCAGTTCTTC.

Only one count was recorded for this clone. This sequence joins TRBV19 and TRBJ1-2; 7 nucleotides line up with TRBD1. The CDR3 length is 15 residues. V shed 2 bases, J shed 2 bases, and the junction held 5 bases outside the gene matches. From germline, CDR1 is LNHDA and CDR2 SQIVND (reference sequence). CDR3 sequence: CASSITHRGNYGYTF. The CDR3 nucleotides are TGTGCCAGTAGTATAACGCACAGGGGAAACTATGGCTACACCTTC. The whole variable domain, filled in from reference TRBV19 and TRBJ1-2, reads DGGITQSPKYLFRKEGQNVTLSCEQNLNHDAMYWYRQDPGQGLRLIYYSQIVNDFQKGDIAEGYSVSREKKESFPLTVTSAQKNPTAFYLCASSITHRGNYGYTFGSGTRLTVV.

This clone was detected only once. V and J are TRBV19 and TRBJ1-1, with 7 bases lining up with TRBD1. Germline V gene sequence: CDR1 LNHDA, CDR2 SQIVND (reference sequence). The CDR3 totals 16 residues. J was trimmed by 2 bases and V by 3 bases; bases with no gene match: 9. In DNA form, the CDR3 reads TGTGCCAGTAGTATGCGAACAGGGGATAGAAACACTGAAGCTTTCTTT. It codes for CASSMRTGDRNTEAFF. Variable domain in full (rest from reference TRBV19 and TRBJ1-1): DGGITQSPKYLFRKEGQNVTLSCEQNLNHDAMYWYRQDPGQGLRLIYYSQIVNDFQKGDIAEGYSVSREKKESFPLTVTSAQKNPTAFYLCASSMRTGDRNTEAFFGQGTRLTVV.

This clone was counted a few times. This chain connects TRBV9 to TRBJ2-1; D not certain. Trimming cost V 5 bases and J 5 bases, with 14 bases left between them. This CDR3 has 14 amino acids. CDR1 is SGDLS and CDR2 is YYNGEE in the germline V gene. The chain's CDR3 is CASSGGRTNNEQFF. CDR3 in DNA: TGTGCCAGCAGTGGCGGCAGGACCAACAATGAGCAGTTCTTC.

Within the sample, this clone is large. The V gene is TRBV11-3, the J gene TRBJ1-3; 7 nucleotides agree with TRBD1. Germline V CDR1 and CDR2: SGHNT, YENEEA. The CDR3 totals 14 residues. J gave up 7 bases and V 1 base, and 4 bases lay outside the gene matches. The CDR3 reads CASSLGGTVNTIYF. CDR3 nucleotides: TGTGCCAGCAGCTTAGGCGGGACAGTTAACACCATATATTTT.

This clone has a handful of counts. The genes are TRBV7-2 and TRBJ2-3; the D is unclear. This CDR3 has 13 amino acids. V was pared by 5 bases and J by 0 bases, with 6 bases between. Germline CDR1 reads SGHTA; CDR2 reads FQGNSA. The CDR3 region is CASSPESTDTQYF. Here the CDR3 DNA reads TGTGCCAGCAGCCCGGAAAGCACAGATACGCAGTATTTT.